Listed here are 7 T cell receptor beta chains from one sample, sequenced in a study of shared clonotypes between healthy human individuals. Measured with immunoSEQ multiplex PCR; TCRdb has only the in-frame clones, and not every one. The sample yields roughly 660,000 clones, less than 95% seen once. The sequencing sample was made of memory CD8+ T cells from PBMCs. Regarding subset: CD45RO+ cells pooled with CCR7-negative TemRA cells. These receptors all stem from a man between 18 and 35 years old in good health. Some clones in this sample may be carry-over from other donors' samples.

The chain couples TRBV21-1 to TRBJ2-5; the table gives TRBD2 as D, unverified against the DNA. TRBV21-1 is a recognized pseudogene. This CDR3 has 16 amino acids. This CDR3 reads CASSNGRGRDRETQYF. CDR3 coding DNA: TGTGCCAGCAGCAACGGTCGGGGTAGGGATCGGGAGACCCAGTACTTC.

The genes are TRBV25-1 and TRBJ2-1, with no clear D. V was trimmed by 4 bases and J by 4 bases, leaving 11 bases between them. CDR3 length: 14 amino acids. Per the germline V gene, CDR1 is MGHDK and CDR2 is SYGVNS. CDR3 sequence: CASSVSRFYNEQFF. As DNA, the CDR3 is TGTGCCAGCAGTGTAAGTAGGTTTTACAATGAGCAGTTCTTC. Drawing the rest from reference TRBV25-1 and TRBJ2-1, the complete variable domain is EADIYQTPRYLVIGTGKKITLECSQTMGHDKMYWYQQDPGMELHLIHYSYGVNSTEKGDLSSESTVSRIRTEHFPLTLESARPSHTSQYLCASSVSRFYNEQFFGPGTRLTVL.

The V and J genes are TRBV7-9 and TRBJ1-2; D is unresolved. This CDR3 spans 12 amino acids. Trimming pared 3 bases from V and 4 bases from J, leaving 6 bases between. CDR1 and CDR2 from the germline V gene are SEHNR and FQNEAQ (reference sequence). CDR3 protein: CASSLQVYGYTF. The CDR3 region has the DNA TGTGCCAGCAGCTTGCAGGTCTATGGCTACACCTTC.

The chain joins TRBV11-2 to TRBJ2-5; D possibly corresponds to TRBD2 (6 bases). V lost 5 bases and J 3 bases, leaving 22 bases between the germline ends. CDR1 is SGHAT, CDR2 FQNNGV, per germline. The CDR3 is 17 residues long. CDR3 sequence reads: CASSIGGRGLNKETQYF. CDR3 DNA sequence: TGTGCCAGCAGCATAGGCGGTCGTGGACTAAATAAAGAGACCCAGTACTTC.

Worth noting for this clone: The sample has other DNA sequences that encode this CDR3 too. The V and J genes are TRBV18 and TRBJ2-1; 9 nucleotides agree with TRBD1. The CDR3 totals 15 residues. Losses at the gene ends were 3 bases for V and 3 bases for J; bases not matched to a gene: 3. From germline, CDR1 is KGHSH and CDR2 LQKENI. The chain's CDR3 is CASSPTGGSYNEQFF. DNA of the CDR3: TGTGCCAGCTCACCGACAGGGGGAAGCTACAATGAGCAGTTCTTC.

The CDR3 bases are TGTGCCAGCAGTTACTCGTGGTCCTACGAGCAGTACTTC. Protein product: CASSYSWSYEQYF. This chain joins TRBV6-5 and TRBJ2-7; D remains unclear. CDR3 size: 13 residues. Trimming pared 0 bases from V and 1 base from J, leaving 4 bases between. Per the germline V gene, CDR1 is MNHEY and CDR2 is SVGAGI.

A note on this clone: Relative to the germline gene, one junction end is altered; a read error may explain this. This chain connects TRBV30 to TRBJ2-7, with D hard to call. The CDR3 extends over 13 amino acids. Germline CDR1 GTSNPN, CDR2 SVGIG (reference sequence). CDR3 coding DNA: TGTGCCTGGAGTGTAGGACCCATCTACGAGCGGTACTTC. Amino acids: CAWSVGPIYERYF.